This T cell receptor (beta chain) derives from a study of control samples from healthy donors and cancer patients. Generated by immunoSEQ multiplex PCR, the TCRdb table keeps only in-frame clones and is missing some. The table includes roughly 130,000 clones, 70% to 90% detected once. The J segment lost 7 bases and the V segment lost 4 bases, leaving 1 base of the junction unmatched. The CDR3 spans 13 residues. The germline CDR1 and CDR2 sequences are SGHNT and YYREEE (reference sequence). Sequences were obtained from blood. The genes are TRBV5-4 and TRBJ1-6; 8 nucleotides line up with TRBD1. This receptor was obtained from a man in his forties or fifties in good health. CDR3 amino acids: CASSRQGNSPLHF. CDR3 coding DNA: TGTGCCAGCAGCAGACAGGGGAATTCACCCCTCCACTTT.